The sequence of this T cell receptor (beta chain) was determined in a study of OX40 agonist ivuxolimab in advanced cancers. The study in broad terms: The costimulatory receptor OX40 (CD134) was targeted by ivuxolimab, a fully human IgG2 agonistic monoclonal antibody. In the dose-escalation cohort, 82.7% of patients were male, and the mean age was roughly 60 years, with a range of roughly 23 to 85. Of the approximately 54 patients in dose escalation, 19 had hepatocellular carcinoma, roughly 15 had melanoma, 9 had renal cell carcinoma and 9 had head and neck cancer. Peripheral TCRbeta sequencing was intended to test whether TCR sequence diversity was altered and clonal T-cell expansion was caused by ivuxolimab. Partial responses were achieved by three dose-escalation patients, of whom one had hepatocellular carcinoma and two had cutaneous melanoma. Prior anti-PD-1, anti-PD-L1 or anti-CTLA-4 therapy was permitted, and approximately 40% of dose-escalation patients had received checkpoint inhibitors. Intravenous ivuxolimab was administered to patients every 2 weeks at six dose levels: 0.01, 0.1, 0.3, 1.5, 3 and 10 mg/kg. The monotherapy dose-escalation portion (N ≈ 52 patients) of the phase I ivuxolimab trial is reported in the paper.

Trimming accounts for 5 bases at V and 7 bases at J, while the number of junction bases matched to no gene is 3. CDR1 LNHNV and CDR2 YYDKDF were looked up in the germline V gene (reference sequence). Spanning cysteine to phenylalanine, the CDR3 consists of 13 amino acids. CDR3 DNA only is kept here, 39 bases in frame from base 1. Comment on this clone: Its antigen is not yet known. Per-base quality was not reported, and no clone a single base away is much larger than it.

Patients with a history of autoimmune disease or receiving systemic immunosuppression were excluded from the trial. Peripheral blood for TCR sequencing was drawn from every dose cohort at baseline, at cycle 4 day 1 and at cycle 7 day 1. Samples were obtained from an open-label, multicenter, first-in-human phase I dose-escalation trial of ivuxolimab. The trial enrolled adults with locally advanced or metastatic head and neck squamous cell, hepatocellular, melanoma or renal cell carcinoma. CD4+ and CD8+ T cells were sorted separately from peripheral blood before TCR sequencing. Genomic DNA was isolated from the sorted cells so that the TCRbeta CDR3 region could be sequenced. The immunoSEQ Assay was used to sequence the TCRbeta CDR3 regions. Imported from immuneACCESS, the table was reduced by TCRdb to in-frame sequences with V and J called. These copies leave out some clones; in studies compared against another copy, an unresolved V gene accounts for under half, and the cause of the remainder is not known. The sample has approximately 77,000 clones on record, around 90% of them singletons. Of the sample, 1.5% to 2% falls within the top ten clones.

Overall study results and their limits: In partial responders in the 0.1-3.0 mg/kg groups, normalized peripheral clonal expansion was found to be among the lowest, especially among CD8+ T cells. At doses of 0.1 to 3.0 mg/kg, clonal expansion of both CD4+ and CD8+ blood T cells was observed from baseline to week 6. After ivuxolimab, more expanded clones were found on average in CD8+ T cells than in CD4+ T cells. Low levels of normalized T-cell clonal expansion were also seen in some patients who did not respond. Which antigens the clonally expanded peripheral T cells were specific for was not determined.

The TCR was taken from an adult with an advanced solid tumor such as melanoma, head and neck, liver or kidney cancer. The specimen was CD4+ or CD8+ T cells sorted from blood, collected in a trial of the OX40 agonist ivuxolimab. The sequence is built from TRBV15 and TRBJ1-3, with 9 middle bases fitting TRBD1. The bases are TGTGCCACCAGCGGGGACAGGGCCAACACCATATATTTT. Its coded protein is CATSGDRANTIYF.